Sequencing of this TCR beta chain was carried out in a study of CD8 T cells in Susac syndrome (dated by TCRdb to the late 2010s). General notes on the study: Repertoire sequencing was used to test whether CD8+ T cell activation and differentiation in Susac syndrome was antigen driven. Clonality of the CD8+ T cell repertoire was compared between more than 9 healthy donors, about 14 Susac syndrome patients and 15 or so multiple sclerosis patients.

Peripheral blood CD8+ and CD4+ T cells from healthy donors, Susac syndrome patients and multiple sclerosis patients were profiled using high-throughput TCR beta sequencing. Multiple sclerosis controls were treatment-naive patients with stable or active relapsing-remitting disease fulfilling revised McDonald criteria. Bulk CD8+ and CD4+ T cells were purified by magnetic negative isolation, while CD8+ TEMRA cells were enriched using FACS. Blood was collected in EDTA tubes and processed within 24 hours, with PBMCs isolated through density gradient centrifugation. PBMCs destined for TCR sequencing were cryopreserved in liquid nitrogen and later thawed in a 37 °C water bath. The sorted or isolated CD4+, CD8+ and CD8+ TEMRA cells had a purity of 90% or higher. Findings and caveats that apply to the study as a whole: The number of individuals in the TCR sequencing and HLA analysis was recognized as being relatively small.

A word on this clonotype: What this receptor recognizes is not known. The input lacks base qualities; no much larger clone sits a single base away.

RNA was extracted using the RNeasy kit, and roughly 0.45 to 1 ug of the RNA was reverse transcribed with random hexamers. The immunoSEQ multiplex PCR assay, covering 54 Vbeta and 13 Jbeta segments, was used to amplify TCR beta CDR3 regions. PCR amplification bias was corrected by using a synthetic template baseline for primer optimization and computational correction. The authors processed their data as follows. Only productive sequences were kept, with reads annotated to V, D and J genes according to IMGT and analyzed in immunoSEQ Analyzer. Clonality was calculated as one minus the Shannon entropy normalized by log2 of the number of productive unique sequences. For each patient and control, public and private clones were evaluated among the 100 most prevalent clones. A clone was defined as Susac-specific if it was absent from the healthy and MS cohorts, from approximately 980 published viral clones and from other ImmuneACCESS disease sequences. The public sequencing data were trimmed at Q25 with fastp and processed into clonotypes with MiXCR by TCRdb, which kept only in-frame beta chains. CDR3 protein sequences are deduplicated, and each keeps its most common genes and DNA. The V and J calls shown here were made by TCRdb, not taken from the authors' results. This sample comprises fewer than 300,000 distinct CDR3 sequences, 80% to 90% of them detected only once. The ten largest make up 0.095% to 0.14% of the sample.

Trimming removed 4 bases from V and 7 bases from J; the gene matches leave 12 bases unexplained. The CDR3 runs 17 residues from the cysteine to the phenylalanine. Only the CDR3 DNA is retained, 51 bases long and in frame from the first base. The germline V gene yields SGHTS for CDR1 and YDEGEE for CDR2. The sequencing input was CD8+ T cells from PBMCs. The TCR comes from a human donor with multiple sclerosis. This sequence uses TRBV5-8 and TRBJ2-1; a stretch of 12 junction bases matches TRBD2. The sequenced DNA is TGTGCCAGCAGCCCAGGGACTAGCGGGCGCCCGGCGAATGAGCAGTTCTTC. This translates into CASSPGTSGRPANEQFF.